A selection of T cell receptor beta chains follows, all from one sample in a study of T cell responses to AZD1222 COVID-19 vaccine. The method was immunoSEQ multiplex PCR; TCRdb's version includes in-frame clones alone and lacks a portion of them. Among around 91,000 clones, roughly 88% were seen once, and the ten largest hold about 19%. The sample was peripheral blood, taken on day 0 of AZD1222 vaccination. Receptors were obtained from an adult in good health. Each CDR3 is given with its conserved first and last residue. The D gene is left open where the match is weak. Rows may omit the clone size; those that give it use once, few, many or a size class.

d_call,v_call,j_call,clone_size,cdr3_aa,cdr3_nt
-,TRBV5-6,TRBJ1-3,-,CASSLRGVSSGNTIYF,TGTGCCAGCAGCTTGAGGGGGGTGTCATCTGGAAACACCATATATTTT
-,TRBV19,TRBJ1-4,-,CASSRQGEKLFF,TGTGCCAGTAGTAGGCAGGGTGAAAAACTGTTTTTT
-,TRBV2,TRBJ2-7,-,CASSRTDYEQYF,TGTGCCAGCAGCCGGACAGACTACGAGCAGTACTTC
TRBD1,TRBV5-1,TRBJ1-2,-,CATSGQNYGYTF,TGCGCCACCTCGGGACAGAACTATGGCTACACCTTC
TRBD2,TRBV9,TRBJ2-6,-,CASSVGVAGASSGANVLTF,TGTGCCAGCAGCGTAGGGGTAGCGGGAGCCAGCTCTGGGGCCAACGTCCTGACTTTC
-,TRBV3-1/TRBV3-2,TRBJ1-1,-,CASSQEGRGTEAFF,TGTGCCAGCAGCCAAGAGGGGAGGGGGACTGAAGCTTTCTTT
-,TRBV7-9,TRBJ1-6,-,CASSLGSGDGDSPLHF,TGTGCCAGCAGCTTAGGATCCGGGGATGGGGATTCACCCCTCCACTTT
-,TRBV7-9,TRBJ1-3,few,CASSSKRRVAGNTIYF,TGTGCCAGCAGCTCCAAACGAAGGGTGGCTGGAAACACCATATATTTT
TRBD1,TRBV11-1,TRBJ1-1,-,CASSRGQGDTEAFF,TGTGCCAGCAGCCGGGGACAGGGGGACACTGAAGCTTTCTTT
TRBD1,TRBV11-2,TRBJ1-2,-,CASSSGQGYGYTF,TGTGCCAGCAGCTCGGGACAGGGGTATGGCTACACCTTC
-,TRBV6-5,TRBJ1-1,-,CASRQGNTEAFF,TGTGCCAGCAGACAGGGGAACACTGAAGCTTTCTTT
TRBD1,TRBV7-2,TRBJ1-4,-,CASSPGGALGKLFF,TGTGCCAGCAGCCCAGGGGGCGCGCTGGGAAAACTGTTTTTT
-,TRBV7-2,TRBJ1-4,-,CASSFGGNEKLFF,TGTGCCAGCAGCTTCGGGGGGAATGAAAAACTGTTTTTT
-,TRBV7-9,TRBJ1-3,-,CASSVSAGANTIYF,TGTGCCAGCAGCGTGTCCGCCGGCGCAAACACCATATATTTT
TRBD1,TRBV9,TRBJ1-2,few,CASSVGRGRGGYTF,TGTGCCAGCAGCGTAGGAAGGGGGCGCGGTGGCTACACCTTC
-,TRBV24-1,TRBJ2-5,-,CATSDSAIQETQYF,TGTGCCACCAGTGATTCGGCCATCCAAGAGACCCAGTACTTC
-,TRBV28,TRBJ2-7,-,CASKLGGEQYF,TGTGCCAGCAAATTAGGGGGCGAGCAGTACTTC
-,TRBV7-3,TRBJ1-1,-,CASSSQGRLTEAFF,TGTGCCAGCAGCTCCCAGGGACGCTTAACTGAAGCTTTCTTT
TRBD1,TRBV7-2,TRBJ1-6,few,CASSSPKDRGPTMDSPLHF,TGTGCCAGCAGCTCCCCAAAGGACAGGGGGCCCACTATGGATTCACCCCTCCACTTT
TRBD1,TRBV3-1/TRBV3-2,TRBJ1-1,-,CASSQGRQGSFF,TGTGCCAGCAGCCAAGGCCGACAGGGGTCTTTCTTT
-,TRBV9,TRBJ1-2,-,CASSVVPFDLNYGYTF,TGTGCCAGCAGCGTAGTACCCTTTGATTTAAACTATGGCTACACCTTC
-,TRBV28,TRBJ1-2,-,CASRGGPEGYTF,TGTGCCAGCAGAGGGGGGCCTGAGGGCTACACCTTC
-,TRBV4-1,TRBJ2-7,-,CASSQDSQVNYEQYF,TGCGCCAGCAGCCAAGACTCCCAGGTCAACTACGAGCAGTACTTC
-,TRBV5-1,TRBJ2-7,-,CASSLGGYEQYF,TGCGCCAGCAGCTTGGGCGGTTACGAGCAGTACTTC
TRBD1,TRBV7-2,TRBJ2-5,-,CASSPRQGKETQYF,TGTGCCAGCAGCCCGAGACAGGGGAAAGAGACCCAGTACTTC
-,TRBV19,TRBJ2-6,-,CASSMTSSGANVLTF,TGTGCCAGTAGTATGACAAGCTCTGGGGCCAACGTCCTGACTTTC
-,TRBV7-9,TRBJ2-7,-,CASSLEQSYEQYF,TGTGCCAGCAGCTTGGAACAGTCATACGAGCAGTACTTC
-,TRBV5-1,TRBJ1-1,once,CASSFTSNTEAFF,TGCGCCAGCAGCTTCACATCGAACACTGAAGCTTTCTTT
-,TRBV6-5,TRBJ1-6,-,CASSLTQGWSVHF,TGTGCCAGCAGTTTAACCCAGGGCTGGTCGGTCCACTTT
-,TRBV6-5,TRBJ2-5,-,CASSYSGGTGGDQYF,TGTGCCAGCAGTTACTCAGGAGGCACAGGGGGGGACCAGTACTTC
-,TRBV9,TRBJ1-5,-,CASSVDHSSNQPQHF,TGTGCCAGCAGCGTAGATCACTCTAGCAATCAGCCCCAGCATTTT
-,TRBV5-4,TRBJ1-4,once,CASSRIGGEEKLFF,TGTGCCAGCAGCCGGATTGGGGGGGAAGAAAAACTGTTTTTT
-,TRBV18,TRBJ2-2,-,CASSPTFELHTGELFF,TGTGCCAGCTCACCCACCTTCGAGTTACACACCGGGGAGCTGTTTTTT
TRBD1,TRBV5-1,TRBJ2-1,-,CASSSQDRDLYNEQFF,TGCGCCAGCAGCTCGCAGGACAGGGATCTATACAATGAGCAGTTCTTC
TRBD1,TRBV19,TRBJ1-2,-,CASSSLGQGSNYGYTF,TGTGCCAGTAGTTCCCTGGGACAGGGCTCTAACTATGGCTACACCTTC
TRBD2,TRBV24-1,TRBJ2-1,-,CATSEASGAHNEQFF,TGTGCCACCAGTGAAGCTAGCGGAGCCCACAATGAGCAGTTCTTC
TRBD1,TRBV5-1,TRBJ1-1,-,CASSSDRDEAFF,TGCGCCAGCAGCTCCGACAGGGATGAAGCTTTCTTT
TRBD2,TRBV14,TRBJ2-1,-,CASSQGISGGRNEQFF,TGTGCCAGCAGCCAAGGAATTAGCGGGGGGAGGAATGAGCAGTTCTTC
TRBD1,TRBV7-2,TRBJ2-7,-,CASSVGTAISYEQYF,TGTGCCAGCAGCGTCGGGACAGCGATATCCTACGAGCAGTACTTC
-,TRBV7-9,TRBJ2-7,-,CASSLGKFYEQYF,TGTGCCAGCAGCCTGGGAAAGTTCTACGAGCAGTACTTC
-,TRBV3-1/TRBV3-2,TRBJ2-3,-,CASRQSTDTQYF,TGTGCCAGCAGACAGAGTACAGATACGCAGTATTTT
TRBD1,TRBV15,TRBJ2-7,-,CATSRGGQGTYEQYF,TGTGCCACCAGCCGTGGGGGACAGGGGACCTACGAGCAGTACTTC
-,TRBV5-6,TRBJ2-1,-,CASSSPDSSSYNEQFF,TGTGCCAGCAGTTCCCCGGATTCGAGCTCCTACAATGAGCAGTTCTTC
-,TRBV19,TRBJ1-3,once,CASTSGDSGNTIYF,TGTGCCAGTACCTCAGGGGACTCTGGAAACACCATATATTTT
TRBD2,TRBV5-4,TRBJ2-2,-,CASSPGTSGGANTGELFF,TGTGCCAGCAGCCCTGGGACTAGCGGGGGGGCGAACACCGGGGAGCTGTTTTTT
TRBD1,TRBV5-1,TRBJ1-1,-,CASSLTGADTEAFF,TGCGCCAGCAGCTTGACAGGGGCCGACACTGAAGCTTTCTTT
-,TRBV14,TRBJ1-5,-,CASSTRWDQPQHF,TGTGCCAGCAGCACGCGCTGGGATCAGCCCCAGCATTTT
TRBD1,TRBV29-1,TRBJ1-2,-,CSVYGQGAFYGYTF,TGCAGCGTGTATGGGCAGGGGGCGTTCTATGGCTACACCTTC
TRBD2,TRBV4-2,TRBJ2-1,-,CASSQDLLTSGSWDEQFF,TGTGCCAGCAGCCAAGATCTCTTGACTAGCGGGAGTTGGGATGAGCAGTTCTTC
-,TRBV12-3/TRBV12-4,TRBJ2-5,-,CASSFVWETQYF,TGTGCCAGCAGTTTCGTCTGGGAGACCCAGTACTTC
TRBD1,TRBV10-3,TRBJ1-1,-,CAIRDRGGTEAFF,TGTGCCATCAGGGACAGGGGGGGAACTGAAGCTTTCTTT
TRBD1,TRBV28,TRBJ1-6,-,CASSFQGANLRGNSPLHF,TGTGCCAGCAGTTTTCAGGGGGCGAATCTAAGGGGTAATTCACCCCTCCACTTT
-,TRBV13,TRBJ2-1,-,CASSLGRGDEQFF,TGTGCCAGCAGCTTAGGCCGAGGGGATGAGCAGTTCTTC
-,TRBV6-2/TRBV6-3,TRBJ1-1,once,CASSYGAGVRATEAFF,TGTGCCAGCAGTTACGGGGCTGGGGTCAGGGCAACTGAAGCTTTCTTT